Each of the 19 T cell receptor beta chains below was sequenced from the same sample in a study of blood T cell repertoires in COVID-19. TCRdb's table, derived via immunoSEQ multiplex PCR, lists solely in-frame clones and lacks some. The data hold about 41,000 clones, with approximately 82% observed a single time. The sample comprised peripheral blood. Source of these receptors: a woman over 75 with active or convalescent COVID-19.

Turning to this clone: This sample also contains other DNA sequences that code for the same CDR3. The genes are TRBV5-1 and TRBJ1-1; D perhaps matches TRBD1 (6 bases). V was cut by 4 bases and J by 1 base, with 11 bases left in between. Germline CDR1 and CDR2: SGHRS and YFSETQ. This CDR3 has 14 amino acids. The CDR3 DNA reads TGCGCCAGCAGCCCAGGGACAACGAACACTGAAGCTTTCTTT. It yields the protein CASSPGTTNTEAFF. Looking up the rest from reference TRBV5-1 and TRBJ1-1 gives the full variable domain: KAGVTQTPRYLIKTRGQQVTLSCSPISGHRSVSWYQQTPGQGLQFLFEYFSETQRNKGNFPGRFSGRQFSNSRSEMNVSTLELGDSALYLCASSPGTTNTEAFFGQGTRLTVV.

The chain employs TRBV2 and TRBJ1-5, with unresolved D. CDR1 SNHLY and CDR2 FYNNEI come from the germline V gene. The length of the CDR3 is 14 residues. V was cut by 4 bases and J by 6 bases, with 13 bases left in between. CDR3 amino acids: CASSVEELGQPQHF. The CDR3 nucleotides read TGTGCCAGCAGTGTGGAGGAGTTGGGTCAGCCCCAGCATTTT.

This chain links TRBV21-1 with TRBJ2-2; TRBD2 reflects the table's D call only, with no check against the DNA. TRBV21-1 is flagged as a pseudogene. The CDR3 extends over 10 amino acids. Written as DNA, the CDR3 is TGTGCCAGCAGTAACGGGGAGCTGTTTTTT. Protein sequence: CASSNGELFF.

This rearrangement joins TRBV4-3 to TRBJ2-1; a possible D gene is TRBD1 (7 bases). Germline V gene sequence: CDR1 LGHNA, CDR2 YSLEER. V lost 0 bases to trimming and J lost 10 bases, with 19 bases between them. This CDR3 comprises 16 residues. CDR3 sequence (DNA): TGCGCCAGCAGCCAAGATGTGGCAGGGGGGAATCGGGAGCAGTTCTTC. Translated: CASSQDVAGGNREQFF.

The rearrangement joins TRBV6-5 to TRBJ1-1; TRBD1 aligns across 8 bases. The CDR3 is 16 residues long. J gave up 2 bases and V 0 bases, and 5 bases lay outside the gene matches. Germline loops: CDR1 MNHEY, CDR2 SVGAGI. The CDR3 is CASSYSRTGPNTEAFF. For the CDR3, the DNA is TGTGCCAGCAGTTACTCCCGGACAGGGCCTAACACTGAAGCTTTCTTT.

The chain employs TRBV7-9 and TRBJ1-2, with D unresolved. The CDR3 has 13 amino acids. Per germline, CDR1 SEHNR and CDR2 FQNEAQ (reference sequence). V shed 11 bases and J shed 6 bases, with 19 bases lying between them. CDR3 sequence reads: CADWRVGGDGYTF. The CDR3 DNA reads as TGTGCCGATTGGCGTGTGGGTGGAGATGGCTACACCTTC.

This sequence joins TRBV7-6 and TRBJ1-1; D not certain. The CDR3 is 15 amino acids. CDR1 and CDR2 (germline): SGHVS, FNYEAQ. With 6 bases removed from V and 1 base from J, the gap between germline ends came to 15 bases. The DNA of the CDR3 is TGTGCCAGCAGGCCGAGCGGACTGGGGAACACTGAAGCTTTCTTT. Encoded protein: CASRPSGLGNTEAFF.

This sequence joins TRBV28 and TRBJ1-4, with D possibly being TRBD1 (5 bases). With 2 bases removed from V and 1 base from J, the gap between germline ends came to 8 bases. Germline V gives CDR1 MDHEN, CDR2 SYDVKM. The CDR3 has 15 amino acids. This CDR3 reads CASSLMGGTNEKLFF. The CDR3 region has the DNA TGTGCCAGCAGTTTAATGGGGGGAACTAATGAAAAACTGTTTTTT.

This chain connects TRBV6-1 to TRBJ2-1; TRBD2 matches at 11 bases. The CDR3 has 16 residues. V lost 2 bases and J lost 9; bases outside the gene matches: 9. CDR1 MNHNS and CDR2 SASEGT come from the germline V gene. The CDR3 DNA reads TGTGCCAGCAGTGAAAATTGGCTAGCGGGAGGTGGTGAGCAGTTCTTC. Its protein product is CASSENWLAGGGEQFF.

The J gene is TRBJ2-1, the V gene TRBV5-4; TRBD2 agrees at 12 bases. The V gene's germline CDR1 is SGHNT and CDR2 YYREEE (reference sequence). This CDR3 spans 17 amino acids. V lost 2 bases and J lost 7; bases outside the gene matches: 10. The CDR3 loop is CASSFEASGRAENEQFF. The CDR3 nucleotides are TGTGCCAGCAGCTTCGAGGCTAGCGGGAGGGCCGAAAATGAGCAGTTCTTC.

The chain is built from TRBV28 and TRBJ2-7, with 10 bases identical to TRBD2. The CDR3 contains 18 residues. The junction had 16 bases not matched to a gene; V was cut back by 5 bases and J by 3 bases. Per the germline V gene, CDR1 is MDHEN and CDR2 is SYDVKM. CDR3: CASSPAVTTSGIFYEQYF. As DNA, the CDR3 is TGTGCCAGCAGTCCCGCGGTGACCACTAGCGGGATCTTCTACGAGCAGTACTTC.

This chain uses TRBV9 with TRBJ2-5; 7 bases agree with TRBD2. This CDR3 has 15 amino acids. V shed 0 bases and J 4 bases; nucleotides not matched to a gene: 6. Germline V gene data show CDR1 as SGDLS and CDR2 as YYNGEE. The CDR3 region is CASSVAAGVRETQYF. The CDR3 DNA reads TGTGCCAGCAGCGTAGCCGCGGGAGTTCGAGAGACCCAGTACTTC.

The chain uses TRBV18 and TRBJ2-7; tentatively, D is TRBD1 (6 bases). The CDR3 is 15 amino acids. Trimming shortened V by 3 bases and J by 1 base, and 13 bases separated the two germline ends. Germline CDR1 KGHSH, CDR2 LQKENI. The chain's CDR3 is CASSPWDKPSYEQYF. The CDR3 DNA follows: TGTGCCAGCTCACCCTGGGACAAGCCATCCTACGAGCAGTACTTC.

This chain uses TRBV14 with TRBJ2-1, with a weak D call TRBD2 (7 bases). Trimming took off 9 bases at V and 1 base at J, with 16 bases between the two ends. This CDR3 contains 15 residues. Germline CDR1 and CDR2: SGHDN and FVKESK. CDR3 DNA sequence: TGTGCCAGTCCGAGGGGGAGGGAGTCCTACAATGAGCAGTTCTTC. Translation gives CASPRGRESYNEQFF.

The V gene is TRBV6-5, the J gene TRBJ1-6, with TRBD1 as a possible D gene (5 bases). The germline CDR1 and CDR2 sequences are MNHEY and SVGAGI. This CDR3 contains 15 residues. Trimming left V 5 bases short and J 6 bases short, with 14 bases between. CDR3 in DNA: TGTGCCAGCAGTATTATACAGGATTCTAATTCACCCCTCCACTTT. This sequence encodes CASSIIQDSNSPLHF.

V usage is TRBV4-2 and J usage is TRBJ2-1; weak D call: TRBD2 (6 bases). The CDR3 sequence is 15 residues long. Between the trimmed V and J ends, which lost 0 bases and 5 bases, there was a span of 11 bases. CDR1 and CDR2 from the germline V gene are LGHNA and YNFKEQ. CDR3 nucleotides: TGTGCCAGCAGCCAAGACTGGACTACTAACAATGAGCAGTTCTTC. It encodes CASSQDWTTNNEQFF.

The rearrangement joins TRBV27 to TRBJ2-1; TRBD1 matches 7 bases. Germline V gene sequence: CDR1 MNHEY, CDR2 SMNVEV (reference sequence). The CDR3 sequence is 16 residues long. Losses at the gene ends were 3 bases for V and 5 bases for J; bases not matched to a gene: 10. The CDR3 reads CASSLTGRVLNNEQFF. CDR3 sequence (DNA): TGTGCCAGCAGTTTGACAGGGAGAGTGTTAAACAATGAGCAGTTCTTC.

The chain couples TRBV5-5 to TRBJ2-1, with D perhaps matching TRBD1 (6 bases). CDR3 length: 12 amino acids. Trimming removed 4 bases at V and 8 bases at J, with 10 bases between. Germline V gene lookup returns CDR1 SGHKS and CDR2 YYEKEE (reference sequence). CDR3 residues: CASSGQGYEQFF. The CDR3 nucleotides are TGTGCCAGCAGCGGGCAGGGGTATGAGCAGTTCTTC.

The chain carries TRBV10-3 and TRBJ1-4, with 9 positions matching TRBD1. Per the germline V gene, CDR1 is ENHRY and CDR2 is SYGVKD. The CDR3 contains 14 residues. V dropped 6 bases and J dropped 5; count of bases not matched to a gene: 4. The DNA for the CDR3 is TGTGCCATCAGCTCGACAGGGGGAAATGAAAAACTGTTTTTT. Amino acid sequence: CAISSTGGNEKLFF.